Below are 28 T cell receptor beta chains sequenced from a single sample in a study of blood T cell repertoires in COVID-19. Clones were read by immunoSEQ multiplex PCR, and TCRdb kept only the in-frame ones, dropping some. This sample has 100,000 or so clones, with roughly 79% found just once. Specimen: peripheral blood. The receptors derive from a man aged 80 or over with acute or convalescent COVID-19.

The chain carries TRBV14 and TRBJ1-1; weak D call: TRBD1 (6 bases). There are 16 residues in the CDR3. Per germline, CDR1 SGHDN and CDR2 FVKESK. V was cut by 7 bases and J by 1 base, with 19 bases left in between. The chain's CDR3 is CASTESSGQPNTEAFF. DNA of the CDR3: TGTGCCAGCACCGAATCCAGTGGACAGCCGAACACTGAAGCTTTCTTT. Variable domain in full (rest from reference TRBV14 and TRBJ1-1): EAGVTQFPSHSVIEKGQTVTLRCDPISGHDNLYWYRRVMGKEIKFLLHFVKESKQDESGMPNNRFLAERTGGTYSTLKVQPAELEDSGVYFCASTESSGQPNTEAFFGQGTRLTVV.

Points on this clone: Because the CDR3's place on the DNA is in doubt, the DNA is left out and the CDR3 is given as listed by TCRdb. The chain has TRBV21-1 and TRBJ2-7; the table's D call, TRBD2, was not checked against the DNA. TRBV21-1 has pseudogene status. Termini included, the CDR3 measures 18 amino acids. CDR3 sequence: CASSKKGINFGSGNEQYF.

This sequence joins TRBV9 and TRBJ2-3; 7 bases match TRBD2. J was trimmed by 1 base and V by 2 bases; bases with no gene match: 13. Germline V gene lookup returns CDR1 SGDLS and CDR2 YYNGEE. The CDR3 runs 18 residues. The CDR3 sequence: CASSVGAGVGAGTDTQYF. The CDR3 bases are TGTGCCAGCAGCGTTGGCGCGGGAGTGGGCGCGGGCACAGATACGCAGTATTTT.

The chain combines TRBV5-1 with TRBJ2-2, with 9 bases lining up with TRBD1. The CDR3 spans 15 residues. The V gene's germline CDR1 is SGHRS and CDR2 YFSETQ. Trimming cost V 4 bases and J 6 bases; bases outside gene matches: 7. DNA of the CDR3: TGCGCCAGCAGCAGTACGACAGGGGGATCCGGGGAGCTGTTTTTT. Translation: CASSSTTGGSGELFF. Full variable domain (rest looked up from reference TRBV5-1 and TRBJ2-2): KAGVTQTPRYLIKTRGQQVTLSCSPISGHRSVSWYQQTPGQGLQFLFEYFSETQRNKGNFPGRFSGRQFSNSRSEMNVSTLELGDSALYLCASSSTTGGSGELFFGEGSRLTVL.

In DNA, the CDR3 is TGTGCCAGCAGCCCTGGGCTAGCGGGAGGGAATGAGCAGTTCTTC. Amino acids: CASSPGLAGGNEQFF. This sequence joins TRBV28 and TRBJ2-1; 12 bases align to TRBD2. Germline CDR1 reads MDHEN; CDR2 reads SYDVKM. This CDR3 has 15 amino acids. V lost 6 bases, J lost 7 bases, and 7 bases stayed unmatched.

This sequence joins TRBV19 and TRBJ2-3, with D perhaps matching TRBD2 (6 bases). The CDR3 length is 14 residues. V lost 4 bases and J lost 1, with 9 bases in between. Per the germline V gene, CDR1 is LNHDA and CDR2 is SQIVND (reference sequence). The CDR3, as DNA: TGTGCCAGTAGTAGAGCGGGCGGCACAGATACGCAGTATTTT. Translating it yields CASSRAGGTDTQYF.

The rearrangement links TRBV6-5 to TRBJ1-6; D gene unclear. With 6 bases removed from V and 7 bases from J, the gap between germline ends came to 10 bases. In germline, CDR1 is MNHEY, CDR2 SVGAGI. The CDR3 is 13 amino acids. CDR3 sequence (DNA): TGTGCCAGCAGCGAGGGCGAAAATTCACCCCTCCACTTT. Translating it yields CASSEGENSPLHF.

This clone came up once. The chain has TRBV10-3 and TRBJ1-2, with D uncertain. V shed 1 base and J shed 4 bases, with 10 bases lying between them. The CDR3 extends over 14 amino acids. Looked up from germline, CDR1 is ENHRY and CDR2 is SYGVKD. The CDR3 nucleotides are TGTGCCATCAGTGAGTTTGGAGGGCTCTATGGCTACACCTTC. Protein: CAISEFGGLYGYTF.

The V call is TRBV19, the J call TRBJ1-1; 11 bases line up with TRBD1. V lost 4 bases, J lost 4 bases, and 5 bases stayed unmatched. The length of the CDR3 is 15 residues. Looked up from germline, CDR1 is LNHDA and CDR2 is SQIVND (reference sequence). CDR3 nucleotides: TGTGCCAGTAGTACGCAGGGACAGGGGGGCACTGAAGCTTTCTTT. Encoded protein: CASSTQGQGGTEAFF.

The chain links TRBV2 to TRBJ1-5; D unclear. This CDR3 contains 12 residues. Trimming pared 8 bases from V and 1 base from J, leaving 6 bases between. Germline loops: CDR1 SNHLY, CDR2 FYNNEI. The DNA for the CDR3 is TGTGCCAGCCGCGTAAGCAATCAGCCCCAGCATTTT. It translates to CASRVSNQPQHF. Drawing the rest from reference TRBV2 and TRBJ1-5, the complete variable domain is EPEVTQTPSHQVTQMGQEVILRCVPISNHLYFYWYRQILGQKVEFLVSFYNNEISEKSEIFDDQFSVERPDGSNFTLKIRSTKLEDSAMYFCASRVSNQPQHFGDGTRLSIL.

This chain joins TRBV5-1 and TRBJ2-7; 8 bases match TRBD2. This CDR3 comprises 13 residues. V trimming: 6 bases; J trimming: 0 bases; junction bases outside the gene matches: 2. Germline-derived CDR1 and CDR2 are SGHRS and YFSETQ. The CDR3 here is CASKTSGSYEQYF. The CDR3 DNA is TGCGCCAGCAAAACTAGCGGCTCCTACGAGCAGTACTTC.

The chain is built from TRBV28 and TRBJ2-5; D may be TRBD1 (5 bases). Trimming left V 4 bases short and J 5 bases short, with 8 bases between. Per the germline V gene, CDR1 is MDHEN and CDR2 is SYDVKM. CDR3 length equals 12 residues. DNA for the CDR3: TGTGCCAGCAGTTCAGGGTTGGAGACCCAGTACTTC. Its translation: CASSSGLETQYF.

The gene calls are TRBV5-1 and TRBJ1-5; 7 positions agree with TRBD1. The junction had 9 bases not matched to a gene; V was cut back by 5 bases and J by 4 bases. Germline lookup yields CDR1 SGHRS and CDR2 YFSETQ. The CDR3 covers 15 residues. The CDR3 is CASRETGYGNQPQHF. DNA of the CDR3: TGCGCCAGCAGGGAGACAGGGTACGGGAATCAGCCCCAGCATTTT.

The V gene is TRBV27, the J gene TRBJ2-1; D is unclear. The length of the CDR3 is 16 residues. Germline assignment: CDR1 MNHEY and CDR2 SMNVEV (reference sequence). V shed 7 bases and J shed 4 bases, with 20 bases lying between them. CDR3 loop: CASNARRSPRYNEQFF. CDR3 sequence (DNA): TGTGCCAGCAACGCTCGTCGGTCCCCCCGGTACAATGAGCAGTTCTTC.

The rearrangement links TRBV30 to TRBJ1-2; tentative D call: TRBD1 (6 bases). Germline V CDR1 and CDR2: GTSNPN, SVGIG (reference sequence). This CDR3 has 15 amino acids. V was clipped by 4 bases and J by 4 bases, with 19 bases between them. CDR3 sequence (DNA): TGTGCCTGGAAGCAACAATGGGGGCTTGGCTATGGCTACACCTTC. This encodes CAWKQQWGLGYGYTF.

J is TRBJ1-5 and V is TRBV18, with 7 bases identical to TRBD1. In germline, CDR1 is KGHSH, CDR2 LQKENI. J was trimmed by 5 bases and V by 6 bases; bases with no gene match: 4. This CDR3 is built from 13 residues. The CDR3 sequence: CASSRGTDQPQHF. In DNA, the CDR3 is TGTGCCAGCTCCAGGGGGACTGATCAGCCCCAGCATTTT.

This sequence joins TRBV3-1 (or the pseudogene TRBV3-2) and TRBJ1-3; 9 nucleotides line up with TRBD1. This CDR3 region has 17 residues. Germline values: CDR1 LGHDT, CDR2 YNNKEL (reference sequence). J lost 3 bases, V lost 4 bases, and 10 bases had no gene match. In DNA form, the CDR3 reads TGTGCCAGCAGCCCCTGGTTTCGGGACAGGGTTGGAAACACCATATATTTT. It encodes CASSPWFRDRVGNTIYF.

The CDR3 DNA sequence: TGCGCCAGCAGCTTCTCTCAGGAAACCTACGAGCAGTACTTC. Its protein product is CASSFSQETYEQYF. This sequence joins TRBV5-1 and TRBJ2-7, with D unresolved. Germline V gives CDR1 SGHRS, CDR2 YFSETQ. The CDR3 runs 14 residues. The germline V and J ends were trimmed by 2 bases and 2 bases, with 11 bases remaining between them.

J is TRBJ1-5 and V is TRBV28; TRBD1 might be the D (5 bases). The CDR3 sequence is 14 residues long. Germline CDR1 MDHEN, CDR2 SYDVKM. Trimming removed 6 bases from V and 2 bases from J, with 11 bases in between. The DNA of the CDR3 is TGTGCCAGCAGCGCCCTACAGGGCAATCAGCCCCAGCATTTT. Protein sequence: CASSALQGNQPQHF. Combining the CDR3 with reference TRBV28 and TRBJ1-5 gives the whole variable domain DVKVTQSSRYLVKRTGEKVFLECVQDMDHENMFWYRQDPGLGLRLIYFSYDVKMKEKGDIPEGYSVSREKKERFSLILESASTNQTSMYLCASSALQGNQPQHFGDGTRLSIL.

The chain has TRBV7-9 and TRBJ2-2; 8 bases match TRBD1. CDR3 length: 15 amino acids. Germline CDR1 SEHNR, CDR2 FQNEAQ (reference sequence). The ends lost 3 bases at V and 5 bases at J; junction bases unmatched: 5. The CDR3 bases are TGTGCCAGCAGCTTCTTAACAGGGGGGACCGGGGAGCTGTTTTTT. It is translated as CASSFLTGGTGELFF.

This clone turned up a few times. The CDR3 nucleotides read TGTGCCAGCAGCATTGGACAGGGAGCCTACGAGCAGTACTTC. This gives the protein CASSIGQGAYEQYF. V usage is TRBV21-1 and J usage is TRBJ2-7; no DNA check was done on the table's D call, TRBD1. TRBV21-1 is listed as a pseudogene. This CDR3 has 14 residues.

This clone showed up just once. The chain is built from TRBV7-3 and TRBJ2-2; 7 nucleotides line up with TRBD1. V lost 3 bases and J lost 6; bases outside the gene matches: 4. The germline gives CDR1 SGHTA, CDR2 FQGTGA. The CDR3 covers 14 residues. CDR3 sequence (DNA): TGTGCCAGCAGCTTGGACAGGATGGCCGGGGAGCTGTTTTTT. Its translation: CASSLDRMAGELFF.

The chain uses TRBV18 and TRBJ1-1; 11 positions match TRBD1. J was trimmed by 4 bases and V by 2 bases; bases with no gene match: 3. CDR3 length: 15 residues. Germline CDR1 KGHSH, CDR2 LQKENI. The CDR3 region has the DNA TGTGCCAGCTCACCAGGGGGACAGGGGGGCACTGAAGCTTTCTTT. Encoded protein: CASSPGGQGGTEAFF.

The J gene is TRBJ1-1, the V gene TRBV28; D gene uncertain. Germline assignment: CDR1 MDHEN and CDR2 SYDVKM. With 7 bases removed from V and 11 bases from J, the gap between germline ends came to 23 bases. The CDR3 extends over 14 amino acids. The CDR3 nucleotides read TGTGCCAGCAACCCCTCCCTGTCTGCTCAACGGGCTTTCTTT. This encodes CASNPSLSAQRAFF.

The V and J genes are TRBV5-4 and TRBJ2-7; TRBD2 is a possible D gene (5 bases). The germline V and J ends were trimmed by 4 bases and 0 bases, with 11 bases remaining between them. The germline gives CDR1 SGHNT, CDR2 YYREEE (reference sequence). This CDR3 contains 14 residues. CDR3 loop: CASSMRGNSYEQYF. CDR3 coding DNA: TGTGCCAGCAGCATGAGAGGGAACTCCTACGAGCAGTACTTC.

This chain uses TRBV5-1 with TRBJ1-2, with 7 bases that match TRBD1. This CDR3 comprises 15 residues. Germline values: CDR1 SGHRS, CDR2 YFSETQ. With V trimmed by 4 bases and J by 2 bases, 8 bases remained unmatched. The CDR3 DNA follows: TGCGCCAGCAGCACGGGACAGAGTGGCAACTATGGCTACACCTTC. This translates into CASSTGQSGNYGYTF. The whole variable domain, filled in from reference TRBV5-1 and TRBJ1-2, reads KAGVTQTPRYLIKTRGQQVTLSCSPISGHRSVSWYQQTPGQGLQFLFEYFSETQRNKGNFPGRFSGRQFSNSRSEMNVSTLELGDSALYLCASSTGQSGNYGYTFGSGTRLTVV.

The rearrangement links TRBV9 to TRBJ2-5; D is perhaps TRBD2 (5 bases). This CDR3 contains 13 residues. Germline lookup yields CDR1 SGDLS and CDR2 YYNGEE. V lost 3 bases, J lost 1 base, and 7 bases lay in between. CDR3 loop: CASSAGIQETQYF. The CDR3 coding sequence is TGTGCCAGCAGCGCGGGGATCCAAGAGACCCAGTACTTC.

V gene TRBV7-2 combines with J gene TRBJ2-1; possible D gene TRBD2, 6 bases. Trimming took 2 bases from V and 9 from J, leaving 8 bases between them. The germline V gene has CDR1 SGHTA and CDR2 FQGNSA. The CDR3 has 12 residues. As DNA, the CDR3 is TGTGCCAGCAGCTTAACGCGGGGTGAGCAGTTCTTC. This gives the protein CASSLTRGEQFF.